Sequencing of this TCR beta chain was carried out in a study of beta chain features in type 1 diabetes. V shed 2 bases and J shed 0 bases, with 8 bases lying between them. Per the germline V gene, CDR1 is SGDLS and CDR2 is YYNGEE. The CDR3 has 14 amino acids. Expressed TCRB transcripts were sequenced after all isolated RNA was converted to cDNA. Libraries were prepared by immunoSEQ multiplex PCR; TCRdb keeps only in-frame clonotypes and omits some of them. The sample lists approximately 470,000 clones; 25% to 35% were seen once. The chain employs TRBV9 and TRBJ1-2; the D is unclear. The TCR was taken from a man aged 18-30 years in good health. Material for sequencing was naive CD4+ T cells from blood. The CDR3, as DNA: TGTGCCAGCAGCGTCGGACCGGCTAACTATGGCTACACCTTC. Its translation: CASSVGPANYGYTF.